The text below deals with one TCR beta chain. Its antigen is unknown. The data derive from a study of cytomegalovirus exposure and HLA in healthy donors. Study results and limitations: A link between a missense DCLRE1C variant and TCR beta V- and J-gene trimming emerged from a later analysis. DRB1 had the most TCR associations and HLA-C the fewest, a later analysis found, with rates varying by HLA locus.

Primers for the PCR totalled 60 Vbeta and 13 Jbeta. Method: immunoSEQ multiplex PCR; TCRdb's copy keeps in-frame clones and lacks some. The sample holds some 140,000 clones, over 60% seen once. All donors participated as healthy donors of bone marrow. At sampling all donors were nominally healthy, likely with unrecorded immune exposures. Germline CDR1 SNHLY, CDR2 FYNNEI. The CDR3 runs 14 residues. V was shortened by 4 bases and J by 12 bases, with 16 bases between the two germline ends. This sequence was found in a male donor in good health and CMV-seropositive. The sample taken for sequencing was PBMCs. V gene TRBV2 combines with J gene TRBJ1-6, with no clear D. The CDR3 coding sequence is TGTGCCAGCAGTGTGAGCGGAGGGTCACGACCCCTCCACTTT. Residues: CASSVSGGSRPLHF.